This T cell receptor (beta chain) was retrieved from a study of T cells in Graves' hyperthyroidism and ophthalmopathy. Template material for amplifying TCR beta CDR3 regions consisted of RNA transcripts. HTBI primers were used for first-round RT-PCR of the TCR CDR3. In TCRdb, the multiplex PCR reads were re-called with MiXCR into one record per CDR3 protein. The sample lists roughly 710,000 distinct CDR3 sequences; roughly a third were seen once. This CDR3 contains 20 residues. Germline CDR1 reads SGHDT; CDR2 reads YYEEEE. V lost 1 base and J lost 4; bases outside the gene matches: 14. The receptor was derived from a woman between 40 and 50 years old with Graves' hyperthyroidism. The sample consisted of blood. V usage is TRBV5-6 and J usage is TRBJ2-2; 12 bases map to TRBD2. The CDR3 DNA follows: TGTGCCAGCAGCTTGTGGGGTCGTCGGACTAGCGGGAAGAGCACCGGGGAGCTGTTTTTT. Its translation: CASSLWGRRTSGKSTGELFF.